The rows below give T cell receptor beta chains drawn from one sample of a study of blood T cell repertoires in COVID-19. Sequencing was performed with immunoSEQ multiplex PCR; in TCRdb, only in-frame clones are kept and a portion is missing. The table includes a few hundred thousand clones, 70% to 90% detected once. Sequenced: PBMCs or T cells enriched from blood (not recorded which). The receptor set was obtained from a woman aged 25 to 39 who had recovered from COVID-19. CDR3s include the opening cysteine and the closing phenylalanine or tryptophan. D genes are given only for firm matches. Only part of the rows carry a size: once, few, many, or a class if the clone is expanded.

v_call	clone_size	d_call	j_call	cdr3_aa	cdr3_nt
TRBV7-2	once	.	TRBJ1-6	CASSPSRGLYNSPLHF	TGTGCCAGCAGCCCCTCAAGGGGCCTCTATAATTCACCCCTCCACTTT
TRBV10-3	.	.	TRBJ1-1	CAIREGVEGGPEAFF	TGTGCCATCAGGGAGGGTGTAGAGGGAGGGCCTGAAGCTTTCTTT
TRBV15	once	TRBD2	TRBJ2-1	CATSRGSLAGGNEQFF	TGTGCCACCAGCAGAGGGAGCCTAGCGGGTGGCAATGAGCAGTTCTTC
TRBV28	.	TRBD1	TRBJ1-1	CASSFLRDSPEAFF	TGTGCCAGCAGTTTTCTCCGGGACAGCCCTGAAGCTTTCTTT
TRBV6-2/TRBV6-3	.	TRBD1	TRBJ2-3	CASSYGEQGRWTDTQYF	TGTGCCAGCAGTTACGGGGAACAGGGGAGATGGACAGATACGCAGTATTTT
TRBV24-1	.	.	TRBJ2-1	CATSDWSGYTYNEQFF	TGTGCCACCAGTGATTGGTCAGGGTATACCTACAATGAGCAGTTCTTC
TRBV29-1	.	.	TRBJ2-3	CSVDGGTDTQYF	TGCAGCGTTGATGGGGGGACAGATACGCAGTATTTT
TRBV19	.	.	TRBJ1-1	CASSVAGMGTEAFF	TGTGCCAGTAGTGTCGCAGGGATGGGAACTGAAGCTTTCTTT
TRBV5-1	.	.	TRBJ1-1	CASSLQDTEAFF	TGCGCCAGCAGCTTGCAGGACACTGAAGCTTTCTTT
TRBV6-5	once	TRBD1	TRBJ1-5	CASVGQGRDQPQHF	TGTGCCAGCGTCGGACAGGGTCGGGATCAGCCCCAGCATTTT
TRBV6-1	few	.	TRBJ2-4	CASSEEEGKNIQYF	TGTGCCAGCAGTGAAGAGGAGGGGAAAAACATTCAGTACTTC